This T cell receptor beta chain came from a study of sequential checkpoint blockade in melanoma. Study-wide context: First-line arms were nivolumab then ipilimumab, or the reverse, randomized 1:1.

Trimming took 5 bases from V and 1 from J, leaving 15 bases between them. This CDR3 has 15 residues. From germline, CDR1 is SGHAT and CDR2 FQNNGV. Only in-frame clones appear in the TCRdb table, and some are missing; sequencing was by immunoSEQ multiplex PCR. The sample lists about 20,000 clones, just under 75% occurring once. This sample's treatment: randomized to nivolumab then ipilimumab (arm A) or the reverse (arm B). DNA-damaging chemotherapy had not been given to any patient beforehand. Live CD3+CD8+ CD19− CD56− cells were sorted from PBMCs. The V gene is TRBV11-2, the J gene TRBJ2-7; D is possibly TRBD1 (6 bases). The sample here was CD8+ T cells sorted from blood (inferred from file names), taken from a patient given nivolumab and ipilimumab in sequence. The TCR sequence derives from a human donor with melanoma. The CDR3 nucleotides are TGTGCCAGCAGCATACACCCCGGACAGTCCTACGAGCAGTACTTC. This sequence encodes CASSIHPGQSYEQYF.